This T cell receptor (beta chain) is drawn from a study of shared clonotypes between healthy human individuals. In replicate PCRs of sorted subsets, 150 to 200 ng DNA, roughly 31,000 T cell genomes, was used. Produced via immunoSEQ multiplex PCR; TCRdb's table is partial and in-frame only. The sample holds more than 2,000,000 clones, more than 85% seen once. This TCR was recovered from a man between 18 and 29 years old in good health. Some clones in this sample may be carry-over from other donors' samples. Sequencing was carried out using naive CD4+ T cells from PBMCs. Described subset: CD45RA+ positively selected.

In DNA, the CDR3 is TGTGCCAGCAGCTTAGGGGGGAGAGGGAATTCACCCCTCCACTTT. Protein sequence: CASSLGGRGNSPLHF. The chain recombines TRBV11-2 with TRBJ1-6; D is possibly TRBD1 (5 bases). This CDR3 has 15 amino acids. CDR1 and CDR2 from the germline V gene are SGHAT and FQNNGV. Trimming stripped 1 base from V and 7 bases from J, with 11 bases between.